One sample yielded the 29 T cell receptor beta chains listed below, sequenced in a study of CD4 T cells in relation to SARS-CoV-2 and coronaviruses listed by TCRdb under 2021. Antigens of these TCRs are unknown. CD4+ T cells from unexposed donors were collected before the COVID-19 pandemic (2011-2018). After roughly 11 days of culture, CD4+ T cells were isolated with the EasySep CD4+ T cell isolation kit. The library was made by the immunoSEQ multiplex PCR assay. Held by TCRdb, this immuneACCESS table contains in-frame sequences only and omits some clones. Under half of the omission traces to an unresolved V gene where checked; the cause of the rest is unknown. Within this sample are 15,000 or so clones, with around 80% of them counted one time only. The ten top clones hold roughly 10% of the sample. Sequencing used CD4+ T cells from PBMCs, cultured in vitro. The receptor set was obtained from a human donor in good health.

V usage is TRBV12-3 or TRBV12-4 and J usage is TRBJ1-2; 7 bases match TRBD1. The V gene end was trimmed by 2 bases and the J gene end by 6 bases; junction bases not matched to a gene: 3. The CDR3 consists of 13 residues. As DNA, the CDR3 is TGTGCCAGCAGTTTAAGGGGGCAAAATGGCTACACCTTC. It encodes CASSLRGQNGYTF.

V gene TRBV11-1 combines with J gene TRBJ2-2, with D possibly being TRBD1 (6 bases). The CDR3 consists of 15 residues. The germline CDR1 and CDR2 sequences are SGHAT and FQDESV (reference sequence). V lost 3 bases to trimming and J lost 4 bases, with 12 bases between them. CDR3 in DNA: TGTGCCAGCAGCTTGGGGGCAGGGCGCACCGGGGAGCTGTTTTTT. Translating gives CASSLGAGRTGELFF.

CDR3 DNA sequence: TGTGCCAGCAGCTTAGTGGGGGGGGAAACAGGGTTGTCGACCGGGGAGCTGTTTTTT. It yields the protein CASSLVGGETGLSTGELFF. The chain is built from TRBV7-2 and TRBJ2-2, with D perhaps TRBD2 (7 bases). CDR3 size: 19 residues. Germline V gene data show CDR1 as SGHTA and CDR2 as FQGNSA. V dropped 1 base and J dropped 5 bases, with 23 bases sitting between them.

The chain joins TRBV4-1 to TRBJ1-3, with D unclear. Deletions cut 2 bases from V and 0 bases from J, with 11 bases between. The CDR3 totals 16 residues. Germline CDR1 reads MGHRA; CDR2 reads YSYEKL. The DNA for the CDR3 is TGCGCCAGCAGCCAACCTCGACTGATCTCTGGAAACACCATATATTTT. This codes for CASSQPRLISGNTIYF.

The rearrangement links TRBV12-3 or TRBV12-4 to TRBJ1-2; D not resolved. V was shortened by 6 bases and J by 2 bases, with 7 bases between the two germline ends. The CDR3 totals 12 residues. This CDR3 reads CASRAINYGYTF. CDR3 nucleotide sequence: TGTGCCAGCAGGGCGATAAACTATGGCTACACCTTC.

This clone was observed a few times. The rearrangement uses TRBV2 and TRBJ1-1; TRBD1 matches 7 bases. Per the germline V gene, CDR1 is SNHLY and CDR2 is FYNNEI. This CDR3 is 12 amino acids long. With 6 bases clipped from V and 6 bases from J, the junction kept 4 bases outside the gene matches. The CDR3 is CASRNQGAEAFF. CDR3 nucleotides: TGTGCCAGCAGAAATCAGGGGGCTGAAGCTTTCTTT.

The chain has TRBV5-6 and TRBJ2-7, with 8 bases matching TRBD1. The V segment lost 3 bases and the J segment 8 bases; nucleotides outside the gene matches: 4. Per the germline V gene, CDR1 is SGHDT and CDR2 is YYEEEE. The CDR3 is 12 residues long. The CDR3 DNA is TGTGCCAGCAGCTCCGGACAGGGACAGCAGTACTTC. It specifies CASSSGQGQQYF.

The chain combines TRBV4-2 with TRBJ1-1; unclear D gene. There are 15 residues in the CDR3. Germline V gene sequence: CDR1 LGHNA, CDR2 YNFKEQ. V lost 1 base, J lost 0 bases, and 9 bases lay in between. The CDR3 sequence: CASSQVSGLNTEAFF. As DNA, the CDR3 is TGTGCCAGCAGCCAAGTGTCCGGGTTGAACACTGAAGCTTTCTTT.

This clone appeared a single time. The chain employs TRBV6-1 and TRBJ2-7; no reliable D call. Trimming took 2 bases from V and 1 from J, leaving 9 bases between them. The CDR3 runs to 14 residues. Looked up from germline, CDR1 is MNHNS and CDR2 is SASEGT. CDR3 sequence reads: CASSELWSSYEQYF. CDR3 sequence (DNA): TGTGCCAGCAGTGAACTTTGGTCTTCCTACGAGCAGTACTTC.

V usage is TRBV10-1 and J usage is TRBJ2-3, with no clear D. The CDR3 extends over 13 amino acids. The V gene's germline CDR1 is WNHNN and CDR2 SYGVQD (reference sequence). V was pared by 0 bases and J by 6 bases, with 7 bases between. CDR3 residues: CASSESQRDTQYF. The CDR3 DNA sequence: TGCGCCAGCAGTGAGTCGCAGAGGGATACGCAGTATTTT.

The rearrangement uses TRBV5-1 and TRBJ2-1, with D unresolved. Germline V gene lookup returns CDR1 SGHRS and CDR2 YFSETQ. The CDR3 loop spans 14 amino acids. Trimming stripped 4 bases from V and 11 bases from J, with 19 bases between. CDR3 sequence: CASSPAMEGNKQFF. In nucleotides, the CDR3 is TGCGCCAGCAGCCCGGCCATGGAAGGTAATAAGCAGTTCTTC.

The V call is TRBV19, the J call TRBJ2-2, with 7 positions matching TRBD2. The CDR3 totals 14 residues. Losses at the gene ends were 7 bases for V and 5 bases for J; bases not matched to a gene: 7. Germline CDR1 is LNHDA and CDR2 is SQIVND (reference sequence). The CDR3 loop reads CASTFLAATGELFF. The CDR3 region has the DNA TGTGCCAGTACCTTTCTAGCGGCGACCGGGGAGCTGTTTTTT.

DNA for the CDR3: TGTGCCAGCAGCTTAGCGCTAAGCGGGAATGAGCAGTTCTTC. This codes for CASSLALSGNEQFF. V and J are TRBV7-2 and TRBJ2-1, with a possible D match to TRBD2 (6 bases). Trimming took 0 bases from V and 7 from J, leaving 10 bases between them. The CDR3 is 14 residues long. The germline V gene has CDR1 SGHTA and CDR2 FQGNSA.

CDR3 loop: CASSPLTGGNTGELFF. The DNA for the CDR3 is TGCGCCAGCAGCCCGTTAACGGGGGGGAACACCGGGGAGCTGTTTTTT. V usage is TRBV5-1 and J usage is TRBJ2-2; 7 bases align to TRBD2. The V segment lost 4 bases and the J segment 1 base; nucleotides outside the gene matches: 7. The germline gives CDR1 SGHRS, CDR2 YFSETQ. The CDR3 has 16 residues.

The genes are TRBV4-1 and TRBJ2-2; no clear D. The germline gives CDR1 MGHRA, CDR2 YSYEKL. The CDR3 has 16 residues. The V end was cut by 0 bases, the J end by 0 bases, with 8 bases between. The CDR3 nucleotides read TGCGCCAGCAGCCAAGATCGGATTTCGAACACCGGGGAGCTGTTTTTT. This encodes CASSQDRISNTGELFF.

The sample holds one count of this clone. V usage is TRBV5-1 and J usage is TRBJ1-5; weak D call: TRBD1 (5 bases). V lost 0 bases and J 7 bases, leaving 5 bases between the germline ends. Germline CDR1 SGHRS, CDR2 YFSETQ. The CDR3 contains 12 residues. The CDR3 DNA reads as TGCGCCAGCAGCTTGGAGGGGCAGCCCCAGCATTTT. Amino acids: CASSLEGQPQHF.

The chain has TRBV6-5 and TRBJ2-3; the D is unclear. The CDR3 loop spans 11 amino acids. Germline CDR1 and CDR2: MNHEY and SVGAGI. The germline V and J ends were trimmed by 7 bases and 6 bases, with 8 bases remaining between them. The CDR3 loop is CASIALDTQYF. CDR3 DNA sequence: TGTGCCAGCATAGCCTTGGATACGCAGTATTTT.

The CDR3 spells CASSDTGTPYNEQFF. The CDR3 DNA is TGTGCCAGCAGCGATACAGGGACCCCCTACAATGAGCAGTTCTTC. V usage is TRBV25-1 and J usage is TRBJ2-1; D perhaps matches TRBD1 (6 bases). The CDR3 covers 15 residues. Per the germline V gene, CDR1 is MGHDK and CDR2 is SYGVNS. Between the trimmed V and J ends, which lost 6 bases and 2 bases, there was a span of 14 bases. Full variable domain (missing parts from reference TRBV25-1 and TRBJ2-1): EADIYQTPRYLVIGTGKKITLECSQTMGHDKMYWYQQDPGMELHLIHYSYGVNSTEKGDLSSESTVSRIRTEHFPLTLESARPSHTSQYLCASSDTGTPYNEQFFGPGTRLTVL.

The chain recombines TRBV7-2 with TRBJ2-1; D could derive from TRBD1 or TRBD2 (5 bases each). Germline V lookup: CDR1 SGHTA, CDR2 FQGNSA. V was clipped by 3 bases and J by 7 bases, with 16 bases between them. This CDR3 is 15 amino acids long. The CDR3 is CASSFVQTGRNEQFF. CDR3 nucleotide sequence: TGTGCCAGCAGCTTTGTTCAGACGGGACGTAATGAGCAGTTCTTC.

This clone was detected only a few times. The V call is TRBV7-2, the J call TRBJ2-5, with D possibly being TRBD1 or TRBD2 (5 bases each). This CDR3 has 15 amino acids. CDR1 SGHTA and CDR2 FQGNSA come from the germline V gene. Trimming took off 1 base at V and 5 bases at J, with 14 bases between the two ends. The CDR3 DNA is TGTGCCAGCAGCTTAGAGGGACGAGGGTTCGAGACCCAGTACTTC. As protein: CASSLEGRGFETQYF. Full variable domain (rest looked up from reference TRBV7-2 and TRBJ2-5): GAGVSQSPSNKVTEKGKDVELRCDPISGHTALYWYRQSLGQGLEFLIYFQGNSAPDKSGLPSDRFSAERTGGSVSTLTIQRTQQEDSAVYLCASSLEGRGFETQYFGPGTRLLVL.

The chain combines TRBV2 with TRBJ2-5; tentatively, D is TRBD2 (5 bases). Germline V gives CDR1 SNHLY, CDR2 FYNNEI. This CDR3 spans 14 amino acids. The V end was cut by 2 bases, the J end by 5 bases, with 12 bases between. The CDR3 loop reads CASSEMLAGETQYF. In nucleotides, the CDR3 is TGTGCCAGCAGTGAAATGCTAGCCGGCGAGACCCAGTACTTC.

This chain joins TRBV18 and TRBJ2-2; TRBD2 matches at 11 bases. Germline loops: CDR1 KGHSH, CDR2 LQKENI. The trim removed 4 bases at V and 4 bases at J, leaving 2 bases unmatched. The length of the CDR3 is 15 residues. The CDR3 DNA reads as TGTGCCAGCTCACTACTAGCGGGGGCCACCGGGGAGCTGTTTTTT. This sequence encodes CASSLLAGATGELFF.

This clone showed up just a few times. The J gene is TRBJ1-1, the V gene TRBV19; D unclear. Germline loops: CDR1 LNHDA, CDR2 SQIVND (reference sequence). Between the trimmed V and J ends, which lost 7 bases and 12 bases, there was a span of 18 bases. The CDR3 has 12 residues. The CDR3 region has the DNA TGTGCCAGTACCACCCGAACCGTGGGTACTTTCTTT. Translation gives CASTTRTVGTFF.

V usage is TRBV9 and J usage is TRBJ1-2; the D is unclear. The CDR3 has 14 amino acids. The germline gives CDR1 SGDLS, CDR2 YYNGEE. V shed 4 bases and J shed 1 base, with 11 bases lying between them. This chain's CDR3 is CASSSGQFNYGYTF. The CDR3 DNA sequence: TGTGCCAGCAGCAGTGGGCAGTTTAACTATGGCTACACCTTC.

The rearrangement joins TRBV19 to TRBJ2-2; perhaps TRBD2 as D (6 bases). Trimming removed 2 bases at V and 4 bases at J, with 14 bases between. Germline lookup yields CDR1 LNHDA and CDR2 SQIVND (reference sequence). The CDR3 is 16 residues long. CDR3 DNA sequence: TGTGCCAGTAGTATAACCGGTGCCGGGGGCACCGGGGAGCTGTTTTTT. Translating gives CASSITGAGGTGELFF.

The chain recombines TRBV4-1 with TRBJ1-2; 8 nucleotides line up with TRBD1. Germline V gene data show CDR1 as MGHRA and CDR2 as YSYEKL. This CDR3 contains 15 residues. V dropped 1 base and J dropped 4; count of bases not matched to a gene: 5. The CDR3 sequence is CASSQGRGPGYGYTF. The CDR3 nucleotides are TGCGCCAGCAGCCAAGGCAGGGGGCCGGGCTATGGCTACACCTTC.

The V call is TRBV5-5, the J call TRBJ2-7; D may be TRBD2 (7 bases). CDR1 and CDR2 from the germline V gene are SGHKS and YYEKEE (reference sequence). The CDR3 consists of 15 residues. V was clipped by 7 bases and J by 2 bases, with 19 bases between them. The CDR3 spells CASGGGLSAPYEQYF. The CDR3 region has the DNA TGTGCCAGCGGGGGGGGCCTCTCGGCACCCTACGAGCAGTACTTC.

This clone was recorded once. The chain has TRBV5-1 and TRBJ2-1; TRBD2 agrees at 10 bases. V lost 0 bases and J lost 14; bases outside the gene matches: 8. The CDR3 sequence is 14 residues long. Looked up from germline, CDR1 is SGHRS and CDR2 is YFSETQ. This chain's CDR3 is CASSLVFSGGLKFF. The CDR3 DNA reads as TGCGCCAGCAGCTTGGTGTTTAGCGGGGGGTTGAAGTTCTTC.

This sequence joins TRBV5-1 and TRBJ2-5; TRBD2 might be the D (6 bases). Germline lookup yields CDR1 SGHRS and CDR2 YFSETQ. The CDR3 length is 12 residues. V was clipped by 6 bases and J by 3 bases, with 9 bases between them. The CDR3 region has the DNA TGCGCCAGCACCGGGGGTGAAGAGACCCAGTACTTC. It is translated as CASTGGEETQYF.